Following are 28 T cell receptor beta chains from one sample sequenced in a study of cytomegalovirus exposure and HLA in healthy donors. Use of 60 Vbeta and 13 Jbeta primers characterized the PCR. Sequencing used immunoSEQ multiplex PCR; TCRdb keeps in-frame clones, though not all of them. The sample's table shows roughly 100,000 clones. The source material was PBMCs. Receptor source: a man aged 45-65 years in good health and CMV-seronegative.

The CDR3 nucleotides are TGTGCCAGCAGTGTCCCAGGGTGGGGTGAAAAACTGTTTTTT. It translates to CASSVPGWGEKLFF. The chain carries TRBV6-1 and TRBJ1-4, with a weak D call TRBD1 (5 bases). Trimming took 4 bases from V and 7 from J, leaving 13 bases between them. Germline V CDR1 and CDR2: MNHNS, SASEGT. There are 14 residues in the CDR3.

The chain is built from TRBV2 and TRBJ2-3, with TRBD1 identical over 10 bases. Germline CDR1 SNHLY, CDR2 FYNNEI. With 4 bases clipped from V and 5 bases from J, the junction kept 3 bases outside the gene matches. The CDR3 is 14 residues long. This CDR3 is CASSGRDRGDTQYF. In nucleotides, the CDR3 is TGTGCCAGCAGTGGCCGGGACAGGGGAGATACGCAGTATTTT.

V usage is TRBV9 and J usage is TRBJ2-3, with 9 bases that match TRBD2. V lost 0 bases to trimming and J lost 6 bases; unmatched junction nucleotides: 5. Germline CDR1 SGDLS, CDR2 YYNGEE. The CDR3 consists of 15 residues. CDR3 sequence (DNA): TGTGCCAGCAGCGTAGCTGCTCTAGCGGGGGATACGCAGTATTTT. Amino acids: CASSVAALAGDTQYF.

The rearrangement joins TRBV4-3 to TRBJ1-1, with a possible D match to TRBD1 (5 bases). Germline V lookup: CDR1 LGHNA, CDR2 YSLEER. This CDR3 has 17 amino acids. Trimming stripped 0 bases from V and 7 bases from J, with 21 bases between. The CDR3 nucleotides read TGCGCCAGCAGCCAAGATTCGAGGCGGGGGTTGATGAATGAAGCTTTCTTT. Translated: CASSQDSRRGLMNEAFF.

The rearrangement links TRBV19 to TRBJ2-1; D remains ambiguous. Germline CDR1 reads LNHDA; CDR2 reads SQIVND (reference sequence). The CDR3 runs to 17 residues. V lost 5 bases, J lost 1 base, and 18 bases lay in between. CDR3 sequence reads: CASSWSLGRKSYNEQFF. The CDR3 DNA follows: TGTGCCAGTAGTTGGTCCCTGGGCCGAAAGTCCTACAATGAGCAGTTCTTC. Complete variable domain (other parts from reference TRBV19 and TRBJ2-1): DGGITQSPKYLFRKEGQNVTLSCEQNLNHDAMYWYRQDPGQGLRLIYYSQIVNDFQKGDIAEGYSVSREKKESFPLTVTSAQKNPTAFYLCASSWSLGRKSYNEQFFGPGTRLTVL.

This CDR3 is CASSQEFASGYYNEQFF. Here the CDR3 DNA reads TGCGCCAGCAGCCAAGAATTCGCTAGCGGATACTACAATGAGCAGTTCTTC. The chain carries TRBV4-3 and TRBJ2-1; TRBD2 agrees at 7 bases. CDR3 length: 17 residues. J was trimmed by 3 bases and V by 0 bases; bases with no gene match: 8. CDR1 is LGHNA, CDR2 YSLEER, per germline.

This sequence joins TRBV6-1 and TRBJ2-3; D gene ambiguous. Trimming took off 4 bases at V and 2 bases at J, with 4 bases between the two ends. Germline V gives CDR1 MNHNS, CDR2 SASEGT. CDR3 size: 12 residues. CDR3 nucleotide sequence: TGTGCCAGCAGTGGTAACACAGATACGCAGTATTTT. Translated, it gives CASSGNTDTQYF.

The chain joins TRBV7-9 to TRBJ1-2; D not resolved. This CDR3 has 15 residues. Trimming stripped 4 bases from V and 2 bases from J, with 14 bases between. Germline CDR1 reads SEHNR; CDR2 reads FQNEAQ (reference sequence). The CDR3 bases are TGTGCCAGCAGCTCCCCTCGGGTTCCGAACTATGGCTACACCTTC. Its translation: CASSSPRVPNYGYTF.

The rearrangement links TRBV28 to TRBJ1-1; D uncertain. The length of the CDR3 is 12 residues. The germline V and J ends were trimmed by 5 bases and 0 bases, with 4 bases remaining between them. The V gene's germline CDR1 is MDHEN and CDR2 SYDVKM. CDR3 sequence reads: CASSLMNTEAFF. The DNA for the CDR3 is TGTGCCAGCAGTCTAATGAACACTGAAGCTTTCTTT.

The chain has TRBV2 and TRBJ1-1; D is ambiguous. This CDR3 comprises 13 residues. The germline V gene has CDR1 SNHLY and CDR2 FYNNEI. Trimming left V 5 bases short and J 4 bases short, with 11 bases between. Written as DNA, the CDR3 is TGTGCCAGCAGTAACAACAGAGCCACTGAAGCTTTCTTT. Its protein is CASSNNRATEAFF.

The rearrangement uses TRBV4-1 and TRBJ1-5; 10 bases are a match to TRBD1. With 0 bases clipped from V and 4 bases from J, the junction kept 3 bases outside the gene matches. Germline V gene data show CDR1 as MGHRA and CDR2 as YSYEKL. CDR3 length: 16 residues. CDR3 amino acids: CASSQEVGQGNQPQHF. The CDR3 DNA reads TGCGCCAGCAGCCAAGAAGTGGGACAGGGGAATCAGCCCCAGCATTTT.

V gene TRBV9 combines with J gene TRBJ2-1, with 7 bases matching TRBD1. The trim removed 0 bases at V and 7 bases at J, leaving 4 bases unmatched. Looked up from germline, CDR1 is SGDLS and CDR2 is YYNGEE. CDR3 length equals 14 residues. For the CDR3, the DNA is TGTGCCAGCAGCGTAGTAGGGACAGTAAATGAGCAGTTCTTC. Translating it yields CASSVVGTVNEQFF.

J is TRBJ1-3 and V is TRBV20-1; no clear D gene. CDR3 size: 11 residues. Germline CDR1 and CDR2: DFQATT and SNEGSKA (reference sequence). Trimming pared 1 base from V and 6 bases from J, leaving 4 bases between. The CDR3 DNA is TGCAGTGCTAGAGTAATAAACACCATATATTTT. The encoded protein is CSARVINTIYF.

The chain joins TRBV9 to TRBJ2-2; 8 bases align to TRBD1. Germline V gene sequence: CDR1 SGDLS, CDR2 YYNGEE. The ends lost 2 bases at V and 6 bases at J; junction bases unmatched: 6. The CDR3 extends over 15 amino acids. The chain's CDR3 is CASSVRTGSPGELFF. In nucleotides, the CDR3 is TGTGCCAGCAGCGTCAGGACAGGGAGTCCCGGGGAGCTGTTTTTT.

The chain joins TRBV5-1 to TRBJ2-7; 12 bases agree with TRBD2. The CDR3 length is 13 residues. The germline gives CDR1 SGHRS, CDR2 YFSETQ. V was clipped by 7 bases and J by 3 bases; unmatched bases: 2. The CDR3 sequence: CASSSGGDYEQYF. CDR3 coding DNA: TGCGCCAGCTCTAGCGGGGGGGACTACGAGCAGTACTTC.

The chain carries TRBV27 and TRBJ2-7, with TRBD1 matching 9 bases. V lost 4 bases and J lost 6; bases outside the gene matches: 10. This CDR3 has 15 amino acids. CDR1 and CDR2 (germline): MNHEY, SMNVEV (reference sequence). The CDR3 here is CASSSTYQTGGEQYF. The CDR3 DNA reads as TGTGCCAGCAGTTCAACCTATCAGACAGGGGGCGAGCAGTACTTC.

About this clone: Additional DNA sequences in this sample encode the identical CDR3. The chain employs TRBV27 and TRBJ2-7; the match to TRBD2 covers 8 bases. The CDR3 spans 15 residues. The germline CDR1 and CDR2 sequences are MNHEY and SMNVEV (reference sequence). V dropped 7 bases and J dropped 5; count of bases not matched to a gene: 13. Here the CDR3 reads CASIPRGGLGNEQYF. In DNA form, the CDR3 reads TGTGCCAGCATCCCTCGGGGGGGCTTGGGGAACGAGCAGTACTTC.

The rearrangement joins TRBV5-1 to TRBJ1-1; D not resolved. The CDR3 has 14 residues. Deletions cut 2 bases from V and 5 bases from J, with 13 bases between. Looked up from germline, CDR1 is SGHRS and CDR2 is YFSETQ. The CDR3 nucleotides are TGCGCCAGCAGCTTTCCTGGCGGGCGTACTGAAGCTTTCTTT. It codes for CASSFPGGRTEAFF.

The chain links TRBV19 to TRBJ2-7; weak D call: TRBD2 (6 bases). This CDR3 has 19 amino acids. From germline, CDR1 is LNHDA and CDR2 SQIVND (reference sequence). Trimming shortened V by 2 bases and J by 2 bases, and 25 bases separated the two germline ends. Here the CDR3 DNA reads TGTGCCAGTAGTATACTACTATCTGGGATGGCGGGGCTGACCTACGAGCAGTACTTC. This sequence encodes CASSILLSGMAGLTYEQYF.

The DNA of the CDR3 is TGTGCCAGCAGTTGGACAGGGGGTCGCACCGGGGAGCTGTTTTTT. Translating it yields CASSWTGGRTGELFF. J is TRBJ2-2 and V is TRBV27, with 10 bases aligning to TRBD1. V trimming: 4 bases; J trimming: 4 bases; junction bases outside the gene matches: 3. The germline gives CDR1 MNHEY, CDR2 SMNVEV (reference sequence). The CDR3 has 15 amino acids.

The chain couples TRBV7-2 to TRBJ1-2, with a tentative D call TRBD1 (5 bases). CDR3 length equals 16 residues. Germline-derived CDR1 and CDR2 are SGHTA and FQGNSA. Trimming pared 5 bases from V and 2 bases from J, leaving 18 bases between. The CDR3 reads CASSPRVIRGNYGYTF. The CDR3 coding sequence is TGTGCCAGCAGCCCCAGGGTCATCCGGGGGAACTATGGCTACACCTTC.

The CDR3: CATSRDQTSFRWQYF. In nucleotides, the CDR3 is TGTGCCACCAGCAGAGATCAGACTAGCTTTAGGTGGCAGTACTTC. This sequence joins TRBV15 and TRBJ2-7, with 7 bases that match TRBD2. This CDR3 has 15 residues. Germline V gene data show CDR1 as LNHNV and CDR2 as YYDKDF (reference sequence). The V segment lost 0 bases and the J segment 9 bases; nucleotides outside the gene matches: 11.

The genes are TRBV5-1 and TRBJ2-7; no firm D call. V gave up 2 bases and J gave up 5 bases, with 11 bases separating them. Germline V gives CDR1 SGHRS, CDR2 YFSETQ. The CDR3 length is 13 residues. The CDR3 reads CASSLPGWDEQYF. CDR3 nucleotides: TGCGCCAGCAGCTTACCAGGTTGGGACGAGCAGTACTTC.

The chain joins TRBV25-1 to TRBJ1-1, with 8 bases aligning to TRBD1. This CDR3 has 16 amino acids. The germline V gene encodes CDR1 MGHDK and CDR2 SYGVNS. J lost 1 base, V lost 6 bases, and 10 bases had no gene match. The CDR3: CASREPGGLGNTEAFF. The DNA of the CDR3 is TGTGCCAGCAGGGAACCAGGGGGCTTGGGGAACACTGAAGCTTTCTTT.

The J gene is TRBJ1-1, the V gene TRBV4-3; D uncertain. The germline CDR1 and CDR2 sequences are LGHNA and YSLEER. This CDR3 comprises 16 residues. Trimming left V 1 base short and J 1 base short, with 13 bases between. The CDR3 coding sequence is TGCGCCAGCAGCCAAGGGTATTTACAGACGAACACTGAAGCTTTCTTT. Amino acid sequence: CASSQGYLQTNTEAFF.

This rearrangement joins TRBV11-2 to TRBJ1-6; the D is unclear. Germline V gene lookup returns CDR1 SGHAT and CDR2 FQNNGV. This CDR3 has 15 residues. V lost 0 bases and J 14 bases, leaving 17 bases between the germline ends. Here the CDR3 DNA reads TGTGCCAGCAGCTTAGATATGAGCCCTGGTGTAGCCCTCCACTTT. Amino acid sequence: CASSLDMSPGVALHF.

Comment on this clone: The sample holds other DNA sequences that translate to the same CDR3. This chain connects TRBV7-6 to TRBJ1-3, with 7 bases identical to TRBD1. Germline V gives CDR1 SGHVS, CDR2 FNYEAQ. CDR3 size: 18 residues. The ends lost 1 base at V and 0 bases at J; junction bases unmatched: 9. The DNA of the CDR3 is TGTGCCAGCAGCTTAGTAGGTGTGGGACAGAGCTCTGGAAACACCATATATTTT. It yields the protein CASSLVGVGQSSGNTIYF.

The chain couples TRBV7-9 to TRBJ1-5, with D perhaps matching TRBD1 (5 bases). Germline V lookup: CDR1 SEHNR, CDR2 FQNEAQ (reference sequence). The CDR3 runs to 16 residues. The V end lost 5 bases, the J end lost 2 bases, and 16 bases lay between the germline ends. The CDR3 DNA reads as TGTGCCAGCAGCCCCTTAGACACAGGTCGCAATCAGCCCCAGCATTTT. Amino acid sequence: CASSPLDTGRNQPQHF.